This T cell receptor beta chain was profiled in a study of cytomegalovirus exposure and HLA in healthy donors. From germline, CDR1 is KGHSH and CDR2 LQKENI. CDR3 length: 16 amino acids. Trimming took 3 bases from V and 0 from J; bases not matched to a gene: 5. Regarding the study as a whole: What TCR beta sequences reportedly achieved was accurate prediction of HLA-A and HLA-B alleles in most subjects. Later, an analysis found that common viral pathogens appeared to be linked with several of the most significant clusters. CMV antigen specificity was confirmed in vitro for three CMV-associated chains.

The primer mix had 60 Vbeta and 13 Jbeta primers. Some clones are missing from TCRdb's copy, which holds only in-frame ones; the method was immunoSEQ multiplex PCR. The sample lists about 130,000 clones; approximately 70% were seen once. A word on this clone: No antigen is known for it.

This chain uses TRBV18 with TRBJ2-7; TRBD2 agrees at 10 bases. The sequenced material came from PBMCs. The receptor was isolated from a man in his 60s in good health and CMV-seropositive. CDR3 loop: CASSPLLAGSSYEQYF. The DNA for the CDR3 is TGTGCCAGCTCACCCCTACTAGCGGGAAGCTCCTACGAGCAGTACTTC.